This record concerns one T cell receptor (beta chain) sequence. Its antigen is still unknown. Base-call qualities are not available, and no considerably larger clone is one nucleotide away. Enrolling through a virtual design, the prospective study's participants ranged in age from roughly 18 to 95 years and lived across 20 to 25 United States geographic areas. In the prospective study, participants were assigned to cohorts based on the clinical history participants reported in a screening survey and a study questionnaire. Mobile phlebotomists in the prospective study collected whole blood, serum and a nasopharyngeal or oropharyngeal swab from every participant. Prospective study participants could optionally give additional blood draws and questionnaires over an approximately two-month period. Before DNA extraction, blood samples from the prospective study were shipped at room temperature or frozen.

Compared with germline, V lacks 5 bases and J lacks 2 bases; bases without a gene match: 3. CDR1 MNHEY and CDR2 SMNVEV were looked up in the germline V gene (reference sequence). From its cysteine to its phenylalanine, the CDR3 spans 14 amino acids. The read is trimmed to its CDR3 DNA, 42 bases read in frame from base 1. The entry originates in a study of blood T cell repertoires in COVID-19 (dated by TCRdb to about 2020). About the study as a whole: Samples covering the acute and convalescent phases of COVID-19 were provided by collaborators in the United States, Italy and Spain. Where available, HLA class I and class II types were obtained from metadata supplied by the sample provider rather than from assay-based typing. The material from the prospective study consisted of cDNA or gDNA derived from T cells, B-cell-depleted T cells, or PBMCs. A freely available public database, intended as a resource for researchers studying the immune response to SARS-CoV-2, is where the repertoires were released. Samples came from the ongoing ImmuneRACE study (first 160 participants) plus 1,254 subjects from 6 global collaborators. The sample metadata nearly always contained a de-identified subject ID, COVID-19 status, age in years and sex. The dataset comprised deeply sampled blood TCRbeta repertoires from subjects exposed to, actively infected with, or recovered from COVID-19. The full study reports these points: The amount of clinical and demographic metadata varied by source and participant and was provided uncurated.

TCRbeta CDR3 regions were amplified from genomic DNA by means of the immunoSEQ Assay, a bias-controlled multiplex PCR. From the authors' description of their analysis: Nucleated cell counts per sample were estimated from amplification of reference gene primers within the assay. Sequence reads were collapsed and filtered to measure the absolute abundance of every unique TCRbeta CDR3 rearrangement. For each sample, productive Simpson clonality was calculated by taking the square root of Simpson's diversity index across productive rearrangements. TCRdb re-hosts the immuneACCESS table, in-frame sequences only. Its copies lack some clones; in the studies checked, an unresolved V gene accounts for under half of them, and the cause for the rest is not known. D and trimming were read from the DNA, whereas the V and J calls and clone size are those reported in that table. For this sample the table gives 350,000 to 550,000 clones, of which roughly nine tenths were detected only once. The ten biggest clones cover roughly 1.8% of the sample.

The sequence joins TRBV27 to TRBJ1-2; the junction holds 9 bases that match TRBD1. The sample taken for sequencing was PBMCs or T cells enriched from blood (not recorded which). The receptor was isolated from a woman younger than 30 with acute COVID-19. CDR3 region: CASSAGQGNYGYTF. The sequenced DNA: TGTGCCAGCAGTGCGGGACAGGGAAACTATGGCTACACCTTC.